These 21 T cell receptor delta chains came from one sample sequenced in a study of γδ T cells in repeated Plasmodium falciparum infection. TCRdb re-called clones from the multiplex PCR reads using CATT. The sample has some 100,000 delta-chain clones; 1.4% to 1.5% are singletons. Flow sorting of PBMC yielded separate Vgamma9/Vdelta2+ and Vdelta2-negative gammadelta T cell populations for bulk repertoire analysis. The sequenced material came from gamma-delta T cells from blood. The receptors stem from a pool of human donors (malaria-infected and uninfected, not separated).

The table lists this clone with many counts. This may arise from a read error, as a much more abundant clone is one base away. Other DNA sequences from this sample encode an identical CDR3 as well. The chain couples TRDV2 to TRDJ3, with TRDD3 matching over 11 bases. The CDR3 covers 26 residues. CDR1 and CDR2 from the germline V gene are GEAIGNYY and EKD. CDR3 region: CACDTVSNSDPGGYLASSWDTRQMFF. CDR3 bases: TGCGCCTGTGACACCGTGTCCAACTCAGATCCTGGGGGATACTTGGCAAGCTCCTGGGACACCCGACAGATGTTTTTC.

Remarks on this clone: The junction and the germline gene differ at one end; a read error may be behind it. The V and J genes are TRDV1 and TRDJ1, with 9 positions matching TRDD3. TCRdb does not report a J gene; here it was assigned by matching the DNA to germline references. Germline V gene sequence: CDR1 TSWWSYY, CDR2 QGS. The CDR3 is 19 residues long. Here the CDR3 DNA reads TGCTCTGGGGAAGACTTGAAGGGCTGGGGGATCTATCCCACCGGTAAACTCATCTTT. Translating it yields CSGEDLKGWGIYPTGKLIF.

On this clone itself: The mismatch at residue 2 between this DNA's translation and the TCRdb protein of a much larger clone likely reflects a read error; the protein shown is translated from the DNA. The chain uses TRDV2 and TRDJ2; TRDD3 matches at 10 bases. In the absence of a J gene in TCRdb, the DNA was matched to germline to assign it here. This CDR3 region has 14 residues. Per the germline V gene, CDR1 is GEAIGNYY and CDR2 is EKD. CDR3 in amino acids: CSCDPLGDTAQLFF. The DNA of the CDR3 is TGTTCCTGTGATCCACTGGGGGATACAGCACAACTCTTCTTT.

Comments on this clone: The protein that TCRdb holds for this DNA derives from a much larger clone and differs from the translated DNA at residue 11, which likely indicates a read error; the protein shown here is translated from the DNA. The V and J genes are TRDV2 and TRDJ1; 11 nucleotides line up with TRDD3. Because TCRdb records no J gene, it was assigned here through a match of the DNA to germline. The germline CDR1 and CDR2 sequences are GEAIGNYY and EKD. V dropped 1 base and J dropped 0; count of bases not matched to a gene: 18. The CDR3 contains 21 residues. The DNA for the CDR3 is TGTGCCTGTGACACGGCGTACTGGGGGATAGGCTCCCCTATCGACACCGATAAACTCATCTTT. It yields the protein CACDTAYWGIGSPIDTDKLIF.

This clone occurred many times. This sequence joins TRDV1 and TRDJ1; 9 bases fit TRDD2. Because TCRdb records no J gene, it was assigned here through a match of the DNA to germline. Per the germline V gene, CDR1 is TSWWSYY and CDR2 is QGS. V shed 3 bases, J shed 2 bases, and the junction held 19 bases outside the gene matches. The CDR3 is 20 residues long. The CDR3 nucleotides are TGTGCTCTTGGGGACCTTACACCTTCCTACCACTGGGGATTAACCGATAAACTCATCTTT. It codes for CALGDLTPSYHWGLTDKLIF.

Regarding this clone: The protein recorded in TCRdb matches a much larger clone and deviates from this DNA's translation at residue 8, suggesting a read error; the protein here is obtained by translating the DNA. This chain links TRDV2 with TRDJ3; the match to TRDD3 covers 9 bases. Germline matching of the DNA provided the J gene here, since TCRdb leaves it blank. Germline V gene lookup returns CDR1 GEAIGNYY and CDR2 EKD. This CDR3 has 22 amino acids. V was pared by 1 base and J by 0 bases, with 15 bases of the junction left unmatched. The CDR3 protein is CACDTAGHGGIPGSWDTRQMFF. The CDR3 DNA is TGTGCCTGTGACACGGCAGGACACGGGGGGATACCGGGCTCCTGGGACACCCGACAGATGTTTTTC.

Of note for this clone: The mismatch at residue 7 between this DNA's translation and the TCRdb protein of a much larger clone likely reflects a read error; the protein shown is translated from the DNA. This CDR3 reads CACDTVELGDTPLSTTKLIF. As DNA, the CDR3 is TGTGCCTGTGACACCGTCGAGCTGGGGGATACTCCCCTCTCAACAACTAAACTCATCTTT. The chain couples TRDV2 to TRDJ1; TRDD3 agrees at 11 bases. CDR3 length equals 20 residues. The ends lost 0 bases at V and 7 bases at J; junction bases unmatched: 21. Per germline, CDR1 GEAIGNYY and CDR2 EKD.

This clone appeared a few times. The mismatch at residue 6 between this DNA's translation and the TCRdb protein of a much larger clone likely reflects a read error; the protein shown is translated from the DNA. The V and J genes are TRDV1 and TRDJ1, with 8 nucleotides matching TRDD3. In the absence of a J gene in TCRdb, the DNA was matched to germline to assign it here. In germline, CDR1 is TSWWSYY, CDR2 QGS. After removal of 3 bases from V and 2 bases from J, the junction contained 14 bases not matched to a gene. This CDR3 is 18 amino acids long. CDR3 amino acids: CALGEEPGGLESTDKLIF. The DNA for the CDR3 is TGTGCTCTTGGGGAGGAACCTGGGGGACTTGAATCTACCGATAAACTCATCTTT.

At least ten counts were recorded for this clone. The chain carries TRDV1 and TRDJ1; 9 nucleotides match TRDD3. TCRdb lists no J gene, so it was determined here by aligning the DNA to germline. Per germline, CDR1 TSWWSYY and CDR2 QGS. The CDR3 loop spans 20 amino acids. The V segment lost 0 bases and the J segment 0 bases; nucleotides outside the gene matches: 14. The CDR3 DNA reads TGTGCTCTTGGGGAACTCTATTCCCTCTGGGGGATGCTGTACACCGATAAACTCATCTTT. Translated: CALGELYSLWGMLYTDKLIF.

In its sample, this clone was seen a few times. A far larger clone differs by one base, so this is likely a read error. At the DNA level, this CDR3 is encoded by other sequences in the same sample as well. The CDR3 DNA follows: TGTGCCTGTGACACACAATACTGGGGCAGAGACGACGATAAACTCATCTTT. The encoded protein is CACDTQYWGRDDDKLIF. The rearrangement links TRDV2 to TRDJ1, with 7 nucleotides matching TRDD3. The J gene comes from matching the DNA to germline here; TCRdb lacks it. With 1 base clipped from V and 4 bases from J, the junction kept 14 bases outside the gene matches. Germline CDR1 GEAIGNYY, CDR2 EKD. CDR3 size: 17 residues.

Turning to this clone: With a far larger clone one base away, a read error is the likely cause. This same CDR3 is encoded by further DNA sequences in the sample. J gene calling gave no result, while the V gene is TRDV1; TRDD3 is taken as the D call from the table, unchecked against the DNA. The CDR3 is 18 amino acids. Germline loops: CDR1 TSWWSYY, CDR2 QGS. The CDR3 DNA sequence: TGTGCTCTTGGAGAACTTTCCACGTGGGCCCCCTGGGGGATGAGGGTCATCTTT. It codes for CALGELSTWAPWGMRVIF.

This clone was detected only a few times. A far more abundant clone sits one base away, making this likely a read error. The sample holds other DNA sequences that translate to the same CDR3. The J gene is TRDJ1, the V gene TRDV2; D is possibly TRDD3 (6 bases). The J gene comes from matching the DNA to germline here; TCRdb lacks it. V was shortened by 0 bases and J by 8 bases, with 18 bases between the two germline ends. Germline CDR1 GEAIGNYY, CDR2 EKD. This CDR3 spans 15 amino acids. CDR3 nucleotides: TGTGCCTGTGACACCGTAGGTGGGGGCTCGCTCAAACTCATCTTT. Translating it yields CACDTVGGGSLKLIF.

This clone was seen more than once but under ten times. For this DNA, TCRdb reports the protein of a much larger clone, which diverges at residue 9, most likely from a read error; the protein presented here is translated directly from the DNA. V usage is TRDV2 and J usage is TRDJ1; 8 positions match TRDD3. The J gene was not available in TCRdb and was assigned here by matching the DNA to germline segments. The junction had 16 bases not matched to a gene; V was cut back by 0 bases and J by 2 bases. This CDR3 contains 19 residues. Germline V lookup: CDR1 GEAIGNYY, CDR2 EKD. CDR3 DNA: TGTGCCTGTGACACCGTGGGGGATCTCCCTCGGAGGAGGACCGATAAACTCATCTTT. Translating gives CACDTVGDLPRRRTDKLIF.

This clone was detected a few times. This sequence is one base from a far larger clone and is likely a read error. Within the sample, other DNA sequences also encode this same CDR3. The J gene has no call, while the V gene is TRDV1; the table's D call of TRDD3 was not tested on the DNA. The germline V gene encodes CDR1 TSWWSYY and CDR2 QGS. The CDR3 covers 26 residues. The DNA of the CDR3 is TGTGCTCTTGGGGAAAACGTTCGTTCCTTCCCCTTTACCTATCTTCACTGGGGGATCGGTTTCGATAAGCTCATCTTT. As protein: CALGENVRSFPFTYLHWGIGFDKLIF.

There are a few counts of this clone. A read error is the likely source, as a far larger clone sits one nucleotide away. The chain links TRDV1 to TRDJ1; TRDD3 matches 7 bases. TCRdb gives no J gene; it was assigned here by matching the DNA to germline. The CDR3 contains 24 residues. Germline V lookup: CDR1 TSWWSYY, CDR2 QGS. V trimming: 0 bases; J trimming: 3 bases; junction bases outside the gene matches: 31. The CDR3 reads CALGELILSSLQRSGGINSDKLIF. CDR3 sequence (DNA): TGTGCTCTTGGGGAACTTATTCTATCCTCCCTCCAAAGGTCTGGGGGGATTAACTCCGATAAACTCATCTTT.

On this clone itself: For this DNA, TCRdb reports the protein of a much larger clone, which diverges at residue 10, most likely from a read error; the protein presented here is translated directly from the DNA. This rearrangement joins TRDV2 to TRDJ3; 8 bases agree with TRDD3. TCRdb does not report a J gene; here it was assigned by matching the DNA to germline references. V lost 1 base, J lost 3 bases, and 13 bases stayed unmatched. The CDR3 loop spans 20 amino acids. Looked up from germline, CDR1 is GEAIGNYY and CDR2 is EKD. CDR3 amino acids: CACDTFNWGVRDWDTRQMFF. CDR3 coding DNA: TGTGCCTGTGACACTTTCAACTGGGGGGTACGCGACTGGGACACCCGACAGATGTTTTTC.

This clone was observed a few times. Since a far larger clone is one base different, this is likely a read error. Other DNA sequences in this sample translate to the same CDR3. V usage is TRDV1 and J usage is TRDJ1, with 12 bases aligning to TRDD3. This CDR3 is built from 22 residues. CDR1 TSWWSYY and CDR2 QGS come from the germline V gene. The CDR3 here is CALGELIARALTGGYQTDKLIF. The CDR3 DNA follows: TGCGCTCTTGGGGAACTTATAGCTCGAGCTCTAACTGGGGGATACCAAACCGATAAACTCATCTTT.

With regard to this clone: A single base is all that separates this from a far larger clone, so a read error is likely. Within the sample, other DNA sequences also encode this same CDR3. This rearrangement joins TRDV2 to TRDJ3, with 7 bases fitting TRDD3. Germline matching of the DNA provided the J gene here, since TCRdb leaves it blank. The CDR3 has 19 amino acids. CDR1 is GEAIGNYY, CDR2 EKD, per germline. The CDR3 spells CACDTGNWGRTWDTRQMFF. CDR3 sequence (DNA): TGTGCCTGCGACACCGGAAACTGGGGCCGCACCTGGGACACCCGACAGATGTTTTTC.

As concerns this clone: The TCRdb record carries a much larger clone's protein, which differs from this DNA's translation at residue 12; a read error is the likely cause, and the protein listed here is the DNA translation. The J gene is TRDJ1, the V gene TRDV2, with no clear D. TCRdb supplies no J gene; here it was assigned by aligning the nucleotide sequence to germline. From germline, CDR1 is GEAIGNYY and CDR2 EKD. Trimming pared 0 bases from V and 0 bases from J, leaving 22 bases between. This CDR3 region has 19 residues. CDR3 sequence (DNA): TGTGCCTGTGACACCGGGGCGGCCCCGTCCCCCATGTACACCGATAAACTCATCTTT. Its translation is CACDTGAAPSPMYTDKLIF.

This clone was observed many times. TCRdb records a much larger clone's protein for this DNA, with a difference at residue 3 that likely arises from a read error; the protein given is the translation of the DNA. The chain has TRDV2 and TRDJ1; TRDD3 aligns across 9 bases. In the absence of a J gene in TCRdb, the DNA was matched to germline to assign it here. CDR1 and CDR2 from the germline V gene are GEAIGNYY and EKD. CDR3 length: 16 amino acids. The CDR3: CARDGLGELYTDKLIF. CDR3 nucleotide sequence: TGTGCCCGTGACGGACTGGGGGAGCTGTACACCGATAAACTCATCTTT.

On this clone: TCRdb lists the protein of a much larger clone for this DNA, which differs at residue 7, so this is likely a read error; the protein given here is translated from the DNA itself. The rearrangement links TRDV1 to TRDJ1; D is ambiguous. The V gene lost 1 base and the J gene lost 0 bases, with 12 bases spanning the gap. The CDR3 extends over 16 amino acids. The V gene's germline CDR1 is TSWWSYY and CDR2 QGS. The CDR3 nucleotides are TGTGCTCTTGGGGAACGGAGCCGTTTCAACACCGATAAACTCATCTTT. Translated: CALGERSRFNTDKLIF.